The 20 T cell receptor beta chains below were found in one sample sequenced in a study of neurological immune-mediated disorders. TCRdb processed the 5' RACE reads anew with MiXCR; each CDR3 protein has one entry. The table includes about 60,000 distinct CDR3 sequences, 3.6% detected once. The sequencing input was PBMCs. The receptors shown here come from a man younger than 40 with multiple sclerosis.

This clonotype was detected many times. The rearrangement links TRBV20-1 to TRBJ2-3, with 7 bases aligning to TRBD2. Unmatched junction bases numbered 14, after V lost 5 bases and J lost 6 bases. From germline, CDR1 is DFQATT and CDR2 SNEGSKA (reference sequence). The CDR3 contains 15 residues. The CDR3 here is CSAGTGGRELDTQYF. The CDR3 nucleotides are TGCAGTGCTGGGACCGGGGGGAGGGAGTTGGATACGCAGTATTTT.

The chain combines TRBV29-1 with TRBJ1-3, with TRBD1 as a possible D gene (5 bases). CDR3 size: 12 residues. V lost 8 bases to trimming and J lost 4 bases, with 12 bases between them. CDR1 is SQVTM, CDR2 ANQGSEA, per germline. CDR3 region: CSTRGAGNTIYF. The CDR3 DNA sequence: TGCAGCACGAGGGGTGCCGGAAACACCATATATTTT.

There are many counts of this clonotype. The J gene is TRBJ2-5, the V gene TRBV7-2; TRBD2 might be the D (7 bases). The CDR3 has 15 residues. V was cut by 3 bases and J by 4 bases, with 15 bases left in between. CDR1 is SGHTA and CDR2 is FQGNSA in the germline V gene. DNA for the CDR3: TGTGCCAGCAGCTTGGATGGGGGGGCGGGAGAGACCCAGTACTTC. It yields the protein CASSLDGGAGETQYF.

This clonotype was picked up many times. V and J are TRBV5-1 and TRBJ2-3; 7 nucleotides align to TRBD2. The germline gives CDR1 SGHRS, CDR2 YFSETQ. With V trimmed by 1 base and J by 8 bases, 7 bases remained unmatched. The CDR3 sequence is 14 residues long. As DNA, the CDR3 is TGCGCCAGCAGCTTGAAGGGCCCGGGAGGTACGCAGTATTTT. It yields the protein CASSLKGPGGTQYF.

This clonotype appeared many times. The J gene is TRBJ1-5, the V gene TRBV29-1; tentatively, D is TRBD1 (6 bases). V shed 5 bases and J shed 7 bases, with 15 bases lying between them. The CDR3 consists of 13 residues. Germline assignment: CDR1 SQVTM and CDR2 ANQGSEA. This CDR3 is CSVSNRAGQPQHF. The CDR3 coding sequence is TGCAGCGTTTCCAACAGGGCAGGCCAGCCCCAGCATTTT.

The chain recombines TRBV20-1 with TRBJ2-1; perhaps TRBD2 as D (5 bases). Trimming removed 5 bases from V and 5 bases from J, with 16 bases in between. This CDR3 has 14 amino acids. Germline CDR1 DFQATT, CDR2 SNEGSKA (reference sequence). The CDR3 loop reads CSAFTGIDHNEQFF. The DNA of the CDR3 is TGCAGTGCTTTTACGGGAATAGACCACAATGAGCAGTTCTTC.

This clonotype showed up just a few times. The junction does not match germline at one end; this may be a read error. The V and J genes are TRBV2 and TRBJ2-2; possible D gene TRBD2, 7 bases. The CDR3 is 15 amino acids. CDR1 and CDR2 from the germline V gene are SNHLY and FYNNEI. DNA for the CDR3: TGTGCCAGCAGGAAGACCTTACAGGGCAGCGGGGAGCTGGTTTTT. Its translation is CASRKTLQGSGELVF. The complete variable domain, with remaining parts taken from reference TRBV2 and TRBJ2-2, reads EPEVTQTPSHQVTQMGQEVILRCVPISNHLYFYWYRQILGQKVEFLVSFYNNEISEKSEIFDDQFSVERPDGSNFTLKIRSTKLEDSAMYFCASRKTLQGSGELVFGEGSRLTVL.

This clonotype was counted many times. A read error may produce the germline difference seen at one junction end. The chain links TRBV28 to TRBJ1-5; no definite D call. CDR1 is MDHEN, CDR2 SYDVKM, per germline. The CDR3 is 16 residues long. The CDR3 spells CASSPPGRQRNQPQNF. The CDR3 DNA reads as TGTGCCAGCAGTCCCCCCGGCAGGCAACGCAATCAGCCCCAGAATTTT.

This clonotype was picked up many times. The chain has TRBV12-3 or TRBV12-4 and TRBJ1-5; D is undetermined. With 5 bases removed from V and 1 base from J, the gap between germline ends came to 6 bases. The CDR3 contains 13 residues. The CDR3 sequence: CASSGGSNQPQHF. As DNA, the CDR3 is TGTGCCAGCAGTGGTGGAAGCAATCAGCCCCAGCATTTT.

This clonotype was seen only a few times. The chain carries TRBV5-6 and TRBJ2-3; perhaps TRBD1 as D (6 bases). The CDR3 is 14 amino acids. V lost 4 bases to trimming and J lost 6 bases, with 15 bases between them. Germline CDR1 and CDR2: SGHDT and YYEEEE. CDR3 coding DNA: TGTGCCAGCAGCCCGGGACAACTGGGGGATACGCAGTATTTT. Its translation: CASSPGQLGDTQYF.

The sample holds many counts of this clonotype. V and J are TRBV24-1 and TRBJ1-1, with D perhaps matching TRBD1 (5 bases). The CDR3 covers 15 residues. CDR1 and CDR2 (germline): KGHDR, SFDVKD. V gave up 5 bases and J gave up 0 bases, with 12 bases separating them. The CDR3 DNA reads as TGTGCCACCAGTGTTGGAGGGACGCTGAACACTGAAGCTTTCTTT. Residues: CATSVGGTLNTEAFF.

This clonotype has a handful of counts. The chain couples TRBV7-2 to TRBJ2-3, with D uncertain. V was trimmed by 2 bases and J by 4 bases, leaving 7 bases between them. Germline V gives CDR1 SGHTA, CDR2 FQGNSA. The CDR3 has 13 residues. The CDR3 is CASSLNGADTQYF. For the CDR3, the DNA is TGTGCCAGCAGCTTAAATGGGGCAGATACGCAGTATTTT.

This clonotype was recorded at least ten times. The chain carries TRBV20-1 and TRBJ2-2; 7 bases map to TRBD1. This CDR3 region has 15 residues. Germline CDR1 and CDR2: DFQATT and SNEGSKA (reference sequence). After removal of 5 bases from V and 2 bases from J, the junction contained 8 bases not matched to a gene. The CDR3: CSAGLRGKNTGELFF. The CDR3 nucleotides read TGCAGTGCTGGCCTCAGGGGGAAAAACACCGGGGAGCTGTTTTTT.

This clonotype was counted at least ten times. This chain joins TRBV7-6 and TRBJ2-7; 7 nucleotides align to TRBD2. The V segment lost 2 bases and the J segment 4 bases; nucleotides outside the gene matches: 8. The germline gives CDR1 SGHVS, CDR2 FNYEAQ. CDR3 length: 15 amino acids. For the CDR3, the DNA is TGTGCCAGCAGCTTATGGGGGGGAATAGGGTACGAGCAGTACTTC. Amino acid sequence: CASSLWGGIGYEQYF.

This clonotype was seen at least ten times. The J gene is TRBJ2-4, the V gene TRBV20-1; 9 nucleotides line up with TRBD1. Germline V gene sequence: CDR1 DFQATT, CDR2 SNEGSKA (reference sequence). V trimming: 4 bases; J trimming: 7 bases; junction bases outside the gene matches: 5. The CDR3 extends over 13 amino acids. CDR3 bases: TGCAGTGCTACCCGGGACAGGGAGAACATTCAGTACTTC. Protein sequence: CSATRDRENIQYF.

This clonotype was observed at least ten times. This sequence joins TRBV7-2 and TRBJ1-5; TRBD1 aligns across 7 bases. This CDR3 is built from 16 residues. J lost 0 bases, V lost 4 bases, and 6 bases had no gene match. CDR1 SGHTA and CDR2 FQGNSA come from the germline V gene. This CDR3 reads CASSWGTANSNQPQHF. The DNA for the CDR3 is TGTGCCAGCAGCTGGGGGACAGCTAATAGCAATCAGCCCCAGCATTTT.

The table lists this clonotype with many counts. V usage is TRBV6-5 and J usage is TRBJ2-5, with a possible D match to TRBD2 (5 bases). The germline CDR1 and CDR2 sequences are MNHEY and SVGAGI. V lost 0 bases and J 4 bases, leaving 12 bases between the germline ends. The CDR3 is 15 residues long. This CDR3 reads CASSYSRAGGETQYF. CDR3 nucleotides: TGTGCCAGCAGTTACTCGAGGGCGGGCGGAGAGACCCAGTACTTC.

This clonotype has ten or more counts. This sequence joins TRBV12-3 or TRBV12-4 and TRBJ1-5, with TRBD1 identical over 7 bases. CDR3 length: 14 amino acids. Trimming cost V 5 bases and J 4 bases; bases outside gene matches: 5. CDR3 DNA sequence: TGTGCCAGCAGTGCCGACAGGGTTAATCAGCCCCAGCATTTT. Its translation: CASSADRVNQPQHF.

This clonotype has at least ten counts. This chain joins TRBV6-5 and TRBJ1-2, with TRBD1 matching 10 bases. V trimming: 5 bases; J trimming: 5 bases; junction bases outside the gene matches: 8. This CDR3 is built from 15 residues. Germline CDR1 and CDR2: MNHEY and SVGAGI. CDR3 amino acids: CASSPEGQGRYGYTF. CDR3 nucleotides: TGTGCCAGCAGTCCGGAGGGACAGGGGAGATATGGCTACACCTTC.

In its sample, this clonotype was seen many times. The chain is built from TRBV20-1 and TRBJ2-3; tentative D call: TRBD1 (6 bases). The CDR3 is 13 amino acids. The germline V gene has CDR1 DFQATT and CDR2 SNEGSKA (reference sequence). V lost 6 bases and J lost 2, with 12 bases in between. The CDR3 coding sequence is TGCAGTGCCTCAGGGGCTACCACAGATACGCAGTATTTT. It codes for CSASGATTDTQYF.